This TCR beta chain is drawn from a study of shared clonotypes between healthy human individuals (TCRdb year 2020). Regarding the study in general: The cohort included a few men and a couple of women between 18 and 49 years of age. For each donor, three plates each were used for CD4 naive and CD4 memory, two plates were used for CD8 naive, and one plate was used for CD8 memory. Blood TCR repertoires of about five healthy adults were deeply sequenced to estimate repertoire size and the extent of clonotype sharing between individuals. Libraries were prepared and TCR repertoires were sequenced by different laboratories using diverse techniques, in order to increase sequencing depth and limit assay-specific biases. Between about 0.9 and 8.9 billion PBMCs per donor were obtained by leukapheresis.

The CDR3 numbers 14 residues from cysteine through phenylalanine. Only CDR3 DNA is held: 42 bases, read in frame from base 1. According to the germline V gene, CDR1 reads SNHLY and CDR2 reads FYNNEI. V and J are truncated by 4 bases and 6 bases respectively, leaving an intervening sequence of 13 bases. Paper-wide results and their limitations: Pairwise subsampling led to the expectation that sequencing depth would affect the degree of clonotype sharing among donors. Compared with non-shared clonotypes, clonotypes shared by all four sorted-subset donors had higher generation probabilities. Larger estimated clonotype richness was generally found for naive subsets than for memory subsets. Around 5.4% of naive CD4, 3.5% of naive CD8, around 2.3% of memory CD4, and 0.4% of memory CD8 clonotypes were shared across several donors. The small number of donors limited the genetic and exposure-history diversity represented. Incomplete sequencing was indicated by rarefaction of sorted-subset datasets, despite the large sequencing depth. Only blood was sampled, and tissue TCR repertoires likely differ from those in blood.

Details on this clone: No cognate antigen has been identified for it. Per-base quality was not reported, and no clone a single base away is much larger than it.

Healthy HIV-negative adults with no recently reported acute infections or vaccinations were included as donors. Every donor was a Caucasian adult living in Nashville, Tennessee, USA. CD4+ T cells were enriched by magnetic negative selection, after which naive cells were positively selected on CD45RA and the negative fraction was taken as the memory subset. Blood was obtained by leukapheresis, after which PBMCs were separated by Ficoll-Histopaque density gradient centrifugation and cryopreserved in liquid nitrogen vapor phase. Analytical flow cytometry was used to check the purity and quantity of every magnetically sorted T cell population. From each sorted fraction, genomic DNA was isolated and quantified by UV absorbance on a Nanodrop 2000c. Using the deep immunoSEQ assay, TCR CDR3 regions were amplified from genomic DNA by multiplex PCR. Extracted genomic DNA from each cell subset was spread evenly across all wells of several immunoSEQ 96-well plates, with each plate serving as a replicate. Each replicate PCR for sorted subsets received about 180 ng genomic DNA, equal to 28,000 or so T cell genomes. The purified libraries were quantified using a Qubit 3.0 fluorometer, sized with a Bioanalyzer 2100, and then quantified again using the KAPA Library Quantification kit. A separate single-read 150-cycle Illumina NextSeq 550 flow cell was used to sequence each immunoSEQ 96-well plate. The published analysis was carried out like this. The immunoSEQ output contained only junctional sequences without quality scores, so filtering could not match that applied to full-length reads. Sequences were annotated with PyIR, a Python wrapper for IgBLAST v1.9, and V/J genes and CDR3 were assigned using IMGT germline references. Reads with weak V/J assignments (E-value above 1e-6), missing CDR3, stop codons, out-of-frame junctions, or ambiguous translated residues were removed. V3J clonotypes were defined by identical inferred V gene, J gene, and CDR3 amino acid sequence. To compute the percentage overlap between repertoires, the number of shared unique clonotypes was divided by the size of the smaller repertoire. Repertoire richness was assessed with RTK rarefaction, the Chao1 estimator, and Recon v2.1 estimates of unobserved clonotypes. OLGA was used to compute generation probabilities for all TCRbeta clonotypes that the gDNA method yielded from a handful of donors. This is the immuneACCESS table as TCRdb keeps it, with only in-frame sequences that have V and J called. A part of the clones is gone; compared with another copy, unresolved V genes explain less than half, and the rest is unexplained. V and J calls plus clone size are reproduced from that table; the DNA served to infer D and trimming. This sample is represented by approximately 980,000 clones; 76% of them were singletons. The ten largest clones take up approximately 1.5% of the sample.

This clonotype originated in a man aged 18 to 30 in good health. The sample consisted of memory CD4+ T cells sorted from blood. The cell subset or site label, read with the paper, signifies: CD45RA-negative fraction. The chain is encoded by TRBV2 joined to TRBJ2-1; the D segment could be TRBD2, given 6 matching bases. The CDR3: CASSGLTRINEQFF. The nucleotide sequence is TGTGCCAGCAGTGGCCTGACTAGAATCAATGAGCAGTTCTTC.